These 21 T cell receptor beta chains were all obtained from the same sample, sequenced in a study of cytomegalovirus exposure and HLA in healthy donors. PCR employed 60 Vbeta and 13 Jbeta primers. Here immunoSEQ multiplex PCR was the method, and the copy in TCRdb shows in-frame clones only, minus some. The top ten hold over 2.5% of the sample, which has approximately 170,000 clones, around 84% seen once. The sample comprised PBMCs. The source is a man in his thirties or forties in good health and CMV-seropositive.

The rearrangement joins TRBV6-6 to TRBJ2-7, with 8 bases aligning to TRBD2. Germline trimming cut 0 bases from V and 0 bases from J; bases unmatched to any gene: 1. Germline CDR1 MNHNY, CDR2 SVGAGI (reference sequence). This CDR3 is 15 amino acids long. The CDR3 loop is CASSYSAGGSYEQYF. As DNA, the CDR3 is TGTGCCAGCAGTTACTCGGCGGGAGGCTCCTACGAGCAGTACTTC.

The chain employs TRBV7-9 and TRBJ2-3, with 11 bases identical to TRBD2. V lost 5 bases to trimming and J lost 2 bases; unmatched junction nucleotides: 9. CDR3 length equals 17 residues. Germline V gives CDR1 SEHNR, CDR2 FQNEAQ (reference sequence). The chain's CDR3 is CASSPLGTSGNTDTQYF. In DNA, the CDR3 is TGTGCCAGCAGCCCCCTCGGGACTAGCGGCAACACAGATACGCAGTATTTT.

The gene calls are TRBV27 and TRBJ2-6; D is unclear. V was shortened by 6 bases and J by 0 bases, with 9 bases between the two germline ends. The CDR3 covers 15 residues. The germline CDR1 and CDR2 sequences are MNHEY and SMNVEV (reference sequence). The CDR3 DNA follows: TGTGCCAGCAGCCTAACAGTCTCTGGGGCCAACGTCCTGACTTTC. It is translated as CASSLTVSGANVLTF.

The CDR3 DNA reads TGTGCCAGCTCATTTCTGATCAGGGAGGTGGGCACTGAAGCTTTCTTT. This codes for CASSFLIREVGTEAFF. The rearrangement links TRBV18 to TRBJ1-1; maybe TRBD1 (5 bases). Germline V lookup: CDR1 KGHSH, CDR2 LQKENI. Trimming shortened V by 5 bases and J by 4 bases, and 20 bases separated the two germline ends. CDR3 length: 16 amino acids.

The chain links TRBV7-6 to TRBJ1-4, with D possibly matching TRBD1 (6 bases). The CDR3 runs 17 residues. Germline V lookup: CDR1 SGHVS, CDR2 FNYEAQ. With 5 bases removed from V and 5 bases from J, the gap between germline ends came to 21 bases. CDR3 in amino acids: CASSPRIYREGNEKLFF. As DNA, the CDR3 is TGTGCCAGCAGCCCGAGAATATACAGGGAAGGAAATGAAAAACTGTTTTTT.

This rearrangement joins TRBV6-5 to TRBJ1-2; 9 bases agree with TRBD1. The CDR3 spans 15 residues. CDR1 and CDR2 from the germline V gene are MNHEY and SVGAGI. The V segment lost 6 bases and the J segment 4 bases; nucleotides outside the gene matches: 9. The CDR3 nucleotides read TGTGCCAGCAGCCGAGGAACAGGGGGCGCCTATGGCTACACCTTC. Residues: CASSRGTGGAYGYTF.

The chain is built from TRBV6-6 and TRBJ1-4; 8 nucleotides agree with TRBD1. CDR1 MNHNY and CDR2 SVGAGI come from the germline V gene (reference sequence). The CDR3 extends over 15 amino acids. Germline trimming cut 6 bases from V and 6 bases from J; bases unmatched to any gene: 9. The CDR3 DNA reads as TGTGCCAGCAGCCGACAGGGGCGGCGGGATGAAAAACTGTTTTTT. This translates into CASSRQGRRDEKLFF.

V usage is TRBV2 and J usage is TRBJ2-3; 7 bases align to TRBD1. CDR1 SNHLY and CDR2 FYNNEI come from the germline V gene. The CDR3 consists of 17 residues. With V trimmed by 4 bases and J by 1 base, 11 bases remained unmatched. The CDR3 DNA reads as TGTGCCAGCAGTGGAGGGCGCATAGGGGGCGGCACAGATACGCAGTATTTT. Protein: CASSGGRIGGGTDTQYF.

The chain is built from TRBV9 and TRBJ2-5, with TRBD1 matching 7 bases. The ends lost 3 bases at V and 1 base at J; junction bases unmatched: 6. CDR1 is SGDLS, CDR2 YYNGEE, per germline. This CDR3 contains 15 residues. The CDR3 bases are TGTGCCAGCAGCGACCAGTGGGACAGCCAAGAGACCCAGTACTTC. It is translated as CASSDQWDSQETQYF.

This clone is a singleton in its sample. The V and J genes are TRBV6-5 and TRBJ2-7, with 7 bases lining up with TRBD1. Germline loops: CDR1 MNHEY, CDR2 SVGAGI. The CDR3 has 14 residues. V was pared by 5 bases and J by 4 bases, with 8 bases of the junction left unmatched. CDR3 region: CASSHSTGPYEQYF. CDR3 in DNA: TGTGCCAGCAGTCATTCGACAGGGCCGTACGAGCAGTACTTC.

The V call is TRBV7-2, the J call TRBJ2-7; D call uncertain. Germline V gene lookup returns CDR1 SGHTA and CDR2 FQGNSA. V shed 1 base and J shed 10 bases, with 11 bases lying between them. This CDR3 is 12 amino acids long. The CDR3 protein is CASSLGGFNQYF. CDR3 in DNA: TGTGCCAGCAGCTTAGGTGGCTTTAACCAGTACTTC.

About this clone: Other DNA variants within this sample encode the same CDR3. The CDR3 nucleotides read TGTGCCAGCAGCGTAGCGGGAGTCTCCTACAATGAGCAGTTCTTC. Translated: CASSVAGVSYNEQFF. The rearrangement links TRBV9 to TRBJ2-1, with D perhaps TRBD2 (6 bases). The CDR3 length is 15 residues. V was cut by 0 bases and J by 0 bases, with 7 bases left in between. CDR1 is SGDLS, CDR2 YYNGEE, per germline.

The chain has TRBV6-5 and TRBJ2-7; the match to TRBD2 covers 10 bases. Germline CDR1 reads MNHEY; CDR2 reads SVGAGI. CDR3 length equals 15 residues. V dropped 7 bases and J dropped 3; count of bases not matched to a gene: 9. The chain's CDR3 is CASTLQPSGGYEQYV. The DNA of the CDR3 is TGTGCCAGCACCTTACAACCTAGCGGGGGCTACGAGCAGTACGTC.

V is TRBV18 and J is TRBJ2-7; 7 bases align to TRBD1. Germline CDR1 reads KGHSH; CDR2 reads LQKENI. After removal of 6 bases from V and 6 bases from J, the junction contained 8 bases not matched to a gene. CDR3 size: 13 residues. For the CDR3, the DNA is TGTGCCAGCTCTCCAACAGGGGCTTCCGAGCAGTACGTC. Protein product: CASSPTGASEQYV.

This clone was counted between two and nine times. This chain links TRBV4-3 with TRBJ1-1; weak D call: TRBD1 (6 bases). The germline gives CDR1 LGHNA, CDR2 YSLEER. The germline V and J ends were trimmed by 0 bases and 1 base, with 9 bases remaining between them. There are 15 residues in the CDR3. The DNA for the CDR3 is TGCGCCAGCAGCCAAGATCGAGGGGGGAACACTGAAGCTTTCTTT. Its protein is CASSQDRGGNTEAFF.

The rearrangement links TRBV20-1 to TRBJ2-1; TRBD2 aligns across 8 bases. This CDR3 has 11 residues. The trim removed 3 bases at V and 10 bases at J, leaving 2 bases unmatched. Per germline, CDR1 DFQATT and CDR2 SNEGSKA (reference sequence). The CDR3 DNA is TGCAGTGCTAGCGGGGGGGGAGAGCAGTTCTTC. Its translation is CSASGGGEQFF.

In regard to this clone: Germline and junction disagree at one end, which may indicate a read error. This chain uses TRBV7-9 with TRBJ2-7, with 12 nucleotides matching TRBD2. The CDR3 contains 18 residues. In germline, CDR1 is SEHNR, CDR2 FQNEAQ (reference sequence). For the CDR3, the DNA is TGTTCCAGCAGCACAATACAGGGGGGACTAGCGGGTTCCTACGAGCAGTACTTC. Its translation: CSSSTIQGGLAGSYEQYF. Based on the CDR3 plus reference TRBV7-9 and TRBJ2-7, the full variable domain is DTGVSQNPRHKITKRGQNVTFRCDPISEHNRLYWYRQTLGQGPEFLTYFQNEAQLEKSRLLSDRFSAERPKGSFSTLEIQRTEQGDSAMYLCSSSTIQGGLAGSYEQYFGPGTRLTVT.

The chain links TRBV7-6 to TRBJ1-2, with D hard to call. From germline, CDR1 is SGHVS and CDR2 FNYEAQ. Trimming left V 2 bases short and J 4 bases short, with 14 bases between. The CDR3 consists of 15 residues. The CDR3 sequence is CASSLQVSSFYGYTF. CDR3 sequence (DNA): TGTGCCAGCAGCTTACAGGTTTCTTCTTTCTATGGCTACACCTTC.

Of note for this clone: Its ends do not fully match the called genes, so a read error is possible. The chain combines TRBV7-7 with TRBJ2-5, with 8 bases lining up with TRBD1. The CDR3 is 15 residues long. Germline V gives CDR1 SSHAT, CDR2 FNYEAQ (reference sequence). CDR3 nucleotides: TGTGCTAGCAGCCCTGGGACAGGACACCAAGAGACCCAGTACTTC. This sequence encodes CASSPGTGHQETQYF.

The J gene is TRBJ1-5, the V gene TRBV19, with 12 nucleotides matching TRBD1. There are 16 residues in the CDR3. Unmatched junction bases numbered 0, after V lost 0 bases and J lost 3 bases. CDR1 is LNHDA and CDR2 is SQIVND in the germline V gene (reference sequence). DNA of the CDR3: TGTGCCAGTAGTATAGAGGGACAGGGGGCCAATCAGCCCCAGCATTTT. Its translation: CASSIEGQGANQPQHF.

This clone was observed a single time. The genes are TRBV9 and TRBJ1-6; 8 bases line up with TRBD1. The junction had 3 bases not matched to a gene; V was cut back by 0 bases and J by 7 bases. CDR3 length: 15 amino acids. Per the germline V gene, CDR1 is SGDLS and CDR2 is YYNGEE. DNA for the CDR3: TGTGCCAGCAGCGTAGAGACAGGGGCCAATTCACCCCTCCACTTT. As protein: CASSVETGANSPLHF.